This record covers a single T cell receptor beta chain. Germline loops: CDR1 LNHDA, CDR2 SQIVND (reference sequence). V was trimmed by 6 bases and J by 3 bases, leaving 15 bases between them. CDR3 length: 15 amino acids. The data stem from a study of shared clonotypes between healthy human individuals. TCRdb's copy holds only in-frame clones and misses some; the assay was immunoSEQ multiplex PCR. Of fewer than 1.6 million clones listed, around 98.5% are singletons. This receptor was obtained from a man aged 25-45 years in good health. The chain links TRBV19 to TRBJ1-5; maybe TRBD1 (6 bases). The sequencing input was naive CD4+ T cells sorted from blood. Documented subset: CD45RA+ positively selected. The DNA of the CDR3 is TGTGCCAGTAGGGGTACGGGGGCGTACAATCAGCCCCAGCATTTT. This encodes CASRGTGAYNQPQHF.